A single sample is the source of the 24 T cell receptor beta chains below, sequenced in a study of cytomegalovirus exposure and HLA in healthy donors. The protocol was immunoSEQ multiplex PCR, while the TCRdb copy is restricted to in-frame clones and leaves out a portion. The profile shows 120,000 to 150,000 clones, roughly 92% of them singletons. What was sequenced was PBMCs. The receptors stem from a man younger than 35 in good health and CMV-seronegative.

The rearrangement joins TRBV6-5 to TRBJ1-1, with D perhaps TRBD1 (5 bases). Germline CDR1 MNHEY, CDR2 SVGAGI. The germline V and J ends were trimmed by 2 bases and 5 bases, with 15 bases remaining between them. There are 15 residues in the CDR3. CDR3 in amino acids: CASSYHQGSRTEAFF. CDR3 DNA sequence: TGTGCCAGCAGTTACCACCAGGGATCGAGAACTGAAGCTTTCTTT.

The V gene is TRBV7-7, the J gene TRBJ1-1, with TRBD1 matching 7 bases. This CDR3 is 14 amino acids long. Germline trimming cut 6 bases from V and 11 bases from J; bases unmatched to any gene: 15. Germline V lookup: CDR1 SSHAT, CDR2 FNYEAQ (reference sequence). CDR3 coding DNA: TGTGCCAGCAGGGCCGAGGGAACAGGGGAAATGGCTTTCTTT. Residues: CASRAEGTGEMAFF.

This clone was counted once. V usage is TRBV5-1 and J usage is TRBJ2-3, with D possibly being TRBD2 (6 bases). This CDR3 region has 15 residues. The V end lost 4 bases, the J end lost 4 bases, and 16 bases lay between the germline ends. CDR1 and CDR2 (germline): SGHRS, YFSETQ. The CDR3 DNA is TGCGCCAGCAGCCTGGAGGGGTTTGTGGCAGATACGCAGTATTTT. Protein product: CASSLEGFVADTQYF.

A remark on this clone: A junction end diverges from the germline sequence, so it may reflect a read error. V and J are TRBV4-1 and TRBJ1-1; D might be TRBD1 (5 bases). The germline gives CDR1 MGHRA, CDR2 YSYEKL. This CDR3 region has 12 residues. CDR3 loop: CASSQDGALVLF. DNA of the CDR3: TGCGCCAGCAGCCAAGATGGGGCCCTTGTACTCTTT.

The chain employs TRBV6-6 and TRBJ1-6, with 8 bases lining up with TRBD1. Germline CDR1 MNHNY, CDR2 SVGAGI (reference sequence). The J segment lost 7 bases and the V segment lost 2 bases, leaving 4 bases of the junction unmatched. There are 15 residues in the CDR3. The CDR3 DNA is TGTGCCAGCAGTTACGGGGACAGGATCAATTCACCCCTCCACTTT. This codes for CASSYGDRINSPLHF.

This chain links TRBV19 with TRBJ1-5; D uncertain. Germline CDR1 LNHDA, CDR2 SQIVND (reference sequence). This CDR3 comprises 12 residues. V gave up 7 bases and J gave up 5 bases, with 9 bases separating them. CDR3 DNA sequence: TGTGCCAGTAAAACATTCGATCAGCCCCAGCATTTT. Translated, it gives CASKTFDQPQHF. Supplemented by reference TRBV19 and TRBJ1-5, the full variable domain reads DGGITQSPKYLFRKEGQNVTLSCEQNLNHDAMYWYRQDPGQGLRLIYYSQIVNDFQKGDIAEGYSVSREKKESFPLTVTSAQKNPTAFYLCASKTFDQPQHFGDGTRLSIL.

This sequence joins TRBV6-6 and TRBJ2-1; the D gene is possibly TRBD1 (5 bases). V was shortened by 5 bases and J by 6 bases, with 14 bases between the two germline ends. The CDR3 has 14 amino acids. Germline CDR1 MNHNY, CDR2 SVGAGI (reference sequence). CDR3 residues: CASSVSGNPNEQFF. For the CDR3, the DNA is TGTGCCAGCAGTGTATCAGGGAATCCCAATGAGCAGTTCTTC.

V usage is TRBV6-1 and J usage is TRBJ1-3; D gene unclear. V gave up 4 bases and J gave up 8 bases, with 3 bases separating them. Germline V gives CDR1 MNHNS, CDR2 SASEGT. The CDR3 totals 10 residues. CDR3 DNA sequence: TGTGCCAGCAGTGTAGACACCATATATTTT. It specifies CASSVDTIYF.

This sequence joins TRBV4-1 and TRBJ1-1; 7 bases agree with TRBD1. Unmatched junction bases numbered 16, after V lost 4 bases and J lost 5 bases. From germline, CDR1 is MGHRA and CDR2 YSYEKL. The CDR3 runs to 17 residues. CDR3 DNA: TGCGCCAGCAGCCTGGGTTTGTTAACAGGGGCAGGAACTGAAGCTTTCTTT. Amino acids: CASSLGLLTGAGTEAFF.

The chain recombines TRBV25-1 with TRBJ1-5; D might be TRBD1 (5 bases). This CDR3 spans 13 amino acids. Per germline, CDR1 MGHDK and CDR2 SYGVNS. V was clipped by 6 bases and J by 5 bases, with 11 bases between them. The CDR3 region has the DNA TGTGCCAGCAGGGGACTCGGGGATCAGCCCCAGCATTTT. It is translated as CASRGLGDQPQHF. Together with reference TRBV25-1 and TRBJ1-5, the CDR3 gives the full variable domain: EADIYQTPRYLVIGTGKKITLECSQTMGHDKMYWYQQDPGMELHLIHYSYGVNSTEKGDLSSESTVSRIRTEHFPLTLESARPSHTSQYLCASRGLGDQPQHFGDGTRLSIL.

The chain has TRBV5-8 and TRBJ1-1; the match to TRBD1 covers 11 bases. The CDR3 consists of 14 residues. Germline-derived CDR1 and CDR2 are SGHTS and YDEGEE. V lost 4 bases to trimming and J lost 6 bases; unmatched junction nucleotides: 5. The CDR3 sequence: CASSRGQGGAEAFF. Written as DNA, the CDR3 is TGTGCCAGCAGCCGGGGACAGGGGGGCGCTGAAGCTTTCTTT.

The chain links TRBV7-2 to TRBJ1-1; TRBD1 might be the D (6 bases). CDR3 length: 13 amino acids. Germline V gene data show CDR1 as SGHTA and CDR2 as FQGNSA. Trimming shortened V by 4 bases and J by 8 bases, and 14 bases separated the two germline ends. The CDR3 DNA is TGTGCCAGCAGCTCCTCCTTGGGGGCAGAAGCTTTCTTT. This encodes CASSSSLGAEAFF. Full variable domain (missing parts from reference TRBV7-2 and TRBJ1-1): GAGVSQSPSNKVTEKGKDVELRCDPISGHTALYWYRQSLGQGLEFLIYFQGNSAPDKSGLPSDRFSAERTGGSVSTLTIQRTQQEDSAVYLCASSSSLGAEAFFGQGTRLTVV.

The CDR3 DNA reads as TGCGCCAGCAGTTCGACAGGGTACACCGGGGAGCTGTTTTTT. This encodes CASSSTGYTGELFF. The chain carries TRBV5-1 and TRBJ2-2, with 7 bases identical to TRBD1. Germline V gives CDR1 SGHRS, CDR2 YFSETQ. The CDR3 is 14 amino acids. V shed 5 bases and J 3 bases; nucleotides not matched to a gene: 4. The whole variable domain, remainder taken from reference TRBV5-1 and TRBJ2-2, is KAGVTQTPRYLIKTRGQQVTLSCSPISGHRSVSWYQQTPGQGLQFLFEYFSETQRNKGNFPGRFSGRQFSNSRSEMNVSTLELGDSALYLCASSSTGYTGELFFGEGSRLTVL.

The chain employs TRBV6-5 and TRBJ2-7; 8 bases are a match to TRBD1. V dropped 4 bases and J dropped 3; count of bases not matched to a gene: 5. Germline loops: CDR1 MNHEY, CDR2 SVGAGI. CDR3 size: 14 residues. As DNA, the CDR3 is TGTGCCAGCAGTTTGGACAGGGCCCGCTACGAGCAGTACGTC. This codes for CASSLDRARYEQYV.

The rearrangement joins TRBV6-6 to TRBJ2-3; TRBD1 is a possible D gene (5 bases). V was shortened by 5 bases and J by 6 bases, with 15 bases between the two germline ends. The CDR3 runs 14 residues. The V gene's germline CDR1 is MNHNY and CDR2 SVGAGI (reference sequence). The CDR3 region is CASSQIQGMDTQYF. Here the CDR3 DNA reads TGTGCCAGCAGTCAGATCCAGGGAATGGATACGCAGTATTTT.

The chain links TRBV7-9 to TRBJ2-7, with D tentatively TRBD1 (5 bases). This CDR3 is built from 13 residues. CDR1 and CDR2 from the germline V gene are SEHNR and FQNEAQ (reference sequence). V lost 1 base, J lost 5 bases, and 9 bases lay in between. The CDR3 DNA reads TGTGCCAGCAGCTTAGACGACAGTGACGAGCAGTACGTC. Protein sequence: CASSLDDSDEQYV.

The chain is built from TRBV19 and TRBJ1-2, with D possibly being TRBD1 (5 bases). CDR3 length: 15 residues. Germline CDR1 is LNHDA and CDR2 is SQIVND (reference sequence). V was pared by 4 bases and J by 4 bases, with 16 bases between. The CDR3 sequence is CASSTQGTWSYGYTF. As DNA, the CDR3 is TGTGCCAGTAGTACCCAAGGGACTTGGAGCTATGGCTACACCTTC.

This clone has only one observation. The chain is built from TRBV11-3 and TRBJ2-1, with TRBD2 matching over 7 bases. Losses at the gene ends were 1 base for V and 6 bases for J; bases not matched to a gene: 3. Germline V gene sequence: CDR1 SGHNT, CDR2 YENEEA. This CDR3 has 14 amino acids. The CDR3 spells CASSLAGGPNEQFF. The CDR3, as DNA: TGTGCCAGCAGCTTAGCGGGGGGACCCAATGAGCAGTTCTTC.

This clone was counted between two and nine times. The V gene is TRBV6-1, the J gene TRBJ1-5; weak D call: TRBD1 (5 bases). Germline-derived CDR1 and CDR2 are MNHNS and SASEGT. CDR3 size: 16 residues. Trimming took off 4 bases at V and 4 bases at J, with 17 bases between the two ends. CDR3 residues: CASSGTRQKTNQPQHF. The CDR3 coding sequence is TGTGCCAGCAGTGGAACCCGACAGAAGACAAATCAGCCCCAGCATTTT.

The V gene is TRBV10-3, the J gene TRBJ1-5; possibly TRBD1 for D (5 bases). Germline V lookup: CDR1 ENHRY, CDR2 SYGVKD. Deletions cut 2 bases from V and 6 bases from J, with 8 bases between. There are 13 residues in the CDR3. CDR3 sequence reads: CAISEDRSQPQHF. As DNA, the CDR3 is TGTGCCATCAGTGAGGACAGAAGTCAGCCCCAGCATTTT.

The V and J genes are TRBV15 and TRBJ2-4, with 9 positions matching TRBD1. Germline-derived CDR1 and CDR2 are LNHNV and YYDKDF (reference sequence). The CDR3 is 13 residues long. Losses at the gene ends were 0 bases for V and 13 bases for J; bases not matched to a gene: 4. Written as DNA, the CDR3 is TGTGCCACCAGCAGAGATCAGGACAGGGGCCAGTACTTC. Protein sequence: CATSRDQDRGQYF.

The chain combines TRBV7-3 with TRBJ1-2; weak D call: TRBD1 (5 bases). CDR1 and CDR2 (germline): SGHTA, FQGTGA. The CDR3 covers 12 residues. The V gene lost 5 bases and the J gene lost 5 bases, with 9 bases spanning the gap. The chain's CDR3 is CASSPGGYGYTF. In DNA, the CDR3 is TGTGCCAGCAGCCCTGGGGGGTATGGCTACACCTTC.

This chain's CDR3 is CASSVVVVLPRPQGRETQYF. The CDR3 DNA reads TGTGCCAGCAGCGTAGTAGTAGTACTCCCCCGACCGCAGGGGAGAGAGACCCAGTACTTC. The V call is TRBV9, the J call TRBJ2-5; D possibly corresponds to TRBD1 (6 bases). This CDR3 is 20 amino acids long. V lost 0 bases to trimming and J lost 4 bases, with 28 bases between them. Germline CDR1 reads SGDLS; CDR2 reads YYNGEE.

The J gene is TRBJ2-1, the V gene TRBV19, with 9 bases aligning to TRBD2. Trimming removed 3 bases from V and 0 bases from J; junction bases left unmatched: 3. Per the germline V gene, CDR1 is LNHDA and CDR2 is SQIVND (reference sequence). The CDR3 has 16 residues. CDR3 in amino acids: CASSIVSGGSYNEQFF. CDR3 DNA: TGTGCCAGTAGTATCGTTAGCGGGGGCTCCTACAATGAGCAGTTCTTC.